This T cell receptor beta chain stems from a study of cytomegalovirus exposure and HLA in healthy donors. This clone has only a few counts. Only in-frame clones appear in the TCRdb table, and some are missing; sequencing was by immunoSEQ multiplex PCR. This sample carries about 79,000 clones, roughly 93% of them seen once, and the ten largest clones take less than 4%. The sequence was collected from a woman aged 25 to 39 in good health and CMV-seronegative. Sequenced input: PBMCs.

Written as DNA, the CDR3 is TGTGCCAGCAGCATCCCAGGGGCGGCTGGCTACACCTTC. Encoded protein: CASSIPGAAGYTF. The chain links TRBV5-6 to TRBJ1-2; possible D gene TRBD1, 6 bases. V lost 4 bases to trimming and J lost 7 bases, with 14 bases between them. This CDR3 has 13 residues. CDR1 and CDR2 (germline): SGHDT, YYEEEE.